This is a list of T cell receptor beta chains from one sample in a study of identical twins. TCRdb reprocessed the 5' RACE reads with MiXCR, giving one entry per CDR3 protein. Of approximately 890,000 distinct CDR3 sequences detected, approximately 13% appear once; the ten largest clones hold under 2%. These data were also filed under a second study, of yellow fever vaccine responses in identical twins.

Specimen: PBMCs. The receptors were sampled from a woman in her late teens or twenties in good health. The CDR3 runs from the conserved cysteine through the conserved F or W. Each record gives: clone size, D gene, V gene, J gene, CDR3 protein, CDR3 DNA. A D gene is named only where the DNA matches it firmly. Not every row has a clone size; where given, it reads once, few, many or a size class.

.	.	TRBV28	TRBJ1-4	CASSPPMGHNEKLFF	TGTGCCAGCAGTCCCCCGATGGGGCATAATGAAAAACTGTTTTTT
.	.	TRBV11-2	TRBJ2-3	CASSLVGTSPVWADTQYF	TGTGCCAGCAGCTTAGTGGGCACTAGCCCGGTGTGGGCAGATACGCAGTATTTT
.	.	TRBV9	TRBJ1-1	CASSVAGAMSTEAFF	TGTGCCAGCAGCGTAGCGGGGGCCATGAGCACTGAAGCTTTCTTT
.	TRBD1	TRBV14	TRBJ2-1	CASSQDRGRGRNYNEQFF	TGTGCCAGCAGCCAAGATAGGGGCAGGGGGCGTAATTACAATGAGCAGTTCTTC
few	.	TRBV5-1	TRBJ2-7	CASSYSRDISYEQYF	TGCGCCAGCAGCTATTCCCGGGACATCTCCTACGAGCAGTACTTC
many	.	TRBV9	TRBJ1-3	CASSSPGRTGNTIYF	TGTGCCAGCAGCTCGCCAGGGAGAACTGGAAACACCATATATTTT
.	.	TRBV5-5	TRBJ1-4	CASGTLQFNEKLFF	TGTGCCAGCGGAACCTTGCAGTTTAATGAAAAACTGTTTTTT
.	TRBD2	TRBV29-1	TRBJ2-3	CSVERLAGDTQYF	TGCAGCGTTGAGAGACTAGCGGGAGATACGCAGTATTTT
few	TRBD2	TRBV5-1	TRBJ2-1	CASSSGLAADEQFF	TGCGCCAGCAGCAGCGGACTAGCGGCGGATGAGCAGTTCTTC
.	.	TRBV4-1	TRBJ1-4	CASTARERGLANEKLFF	TGCGCCAGCACCGCAAGGGAGAGAGGGCTGGCTAATGAAAAACTGTTTTTT
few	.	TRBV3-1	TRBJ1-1	CASSLSQAAGTEAFF	TGTGCCAGCAGCCTATCTCAGGCGGCGGGCACTGAAGCTTTCTTT
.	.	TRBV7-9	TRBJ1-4	CASAPRGSGEKLFF	TGTGCCAGCGCCCCGAGAGGAAGCGGCGAAAAACTGTTTTTT